This TCR beta chain originates from a study of shared clonotypes between healthy human individuals. On this clone: What it binds is not known.

Regarding the study as a whole: Researchers found naive subsets generally carried larger estimated richness than memory subsets. Between a handful of donors, naive CD4 clonotypes were shared at a level of roughly 5.5%.

The V and J ends lost 4 bases and 1 base respectively, with 7 bases between them. Germline V gene lookup returns CDR1 SEHNR and CDR2 FQNEAQ (reference sequence). CDR3 length: 13 residues. Generated by immunoSEQ multiplex PCR, the TCRdb table keeps only in-frame clones and is missing some. The sample shows about 1.1 million clones, roughly 80% of them seen only once. This TCR came from a man between 18 and 35 years old in good health. Some clones in this sample may be carry-over from other donors' samples. This chain links TRBV7-9 with TRBJ1-2, with D hard to call. The sample comprised memory CD4+ T cells from PBMCs. Documented subset: CD45RA-negative fraction. The CDR3 protein is CASSSTSNYGYTF. CDR3 sequence (DNA): TGTGCCAGCAGCTCGACGAGTAACTATGGCTACACCTTC.